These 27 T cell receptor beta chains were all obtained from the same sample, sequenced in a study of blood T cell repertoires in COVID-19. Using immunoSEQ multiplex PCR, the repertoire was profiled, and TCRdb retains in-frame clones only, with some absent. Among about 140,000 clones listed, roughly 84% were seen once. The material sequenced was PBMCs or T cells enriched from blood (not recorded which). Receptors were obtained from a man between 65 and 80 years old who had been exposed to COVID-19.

CDR3 protein: CASLPGYDGTEAFF. The CDR3 coding sequence is TGTGCCAGCCTCCCCGGGTACGATGGGACTGAAGCTTTCTTT. The chain combines TRBV6-5 with TRBJ1-1; no definite D call. From germline, CDR1 is MNHEY and CDR2 SVGAGI. The CDR3 length is 14 residues. V was clipped by 8 bases and J by 5 bases, with 18 bases between them.

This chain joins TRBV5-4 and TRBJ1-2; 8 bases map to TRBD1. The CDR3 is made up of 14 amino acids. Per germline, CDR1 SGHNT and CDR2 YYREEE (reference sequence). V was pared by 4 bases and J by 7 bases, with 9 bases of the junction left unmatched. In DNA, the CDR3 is TGTGCCAGCAGCGGAACAGGGGGTCGGGGTGGCTACACCTTC. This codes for CASSGTGGRGGYTF.

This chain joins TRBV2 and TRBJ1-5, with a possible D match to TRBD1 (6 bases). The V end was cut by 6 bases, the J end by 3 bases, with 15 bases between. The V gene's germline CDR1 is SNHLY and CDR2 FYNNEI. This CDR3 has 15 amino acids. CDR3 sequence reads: CASSLGHPPNQPQHF. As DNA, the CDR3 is TGTGCCAGCAGCCTGGGACACCCCCCCAATCAGCCCCAGCATTTT.

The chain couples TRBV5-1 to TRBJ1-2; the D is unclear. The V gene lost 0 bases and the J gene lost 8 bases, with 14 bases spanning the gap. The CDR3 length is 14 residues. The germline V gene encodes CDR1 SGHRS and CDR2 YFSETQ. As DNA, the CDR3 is TGCGCCAGCAGCTTGGACAGAGCAATTACGGGCTACACCTTC. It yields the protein CASSLDRAITGYTF.

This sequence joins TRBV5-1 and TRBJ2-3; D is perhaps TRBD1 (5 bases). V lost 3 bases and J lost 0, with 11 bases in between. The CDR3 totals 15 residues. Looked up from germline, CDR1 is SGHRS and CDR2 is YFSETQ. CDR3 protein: CASSYGAGSTDTQYF. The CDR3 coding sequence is TGCGCCAGCAGCTATGGGGCTGGAAGCACAGATACGCAGTATTTT.

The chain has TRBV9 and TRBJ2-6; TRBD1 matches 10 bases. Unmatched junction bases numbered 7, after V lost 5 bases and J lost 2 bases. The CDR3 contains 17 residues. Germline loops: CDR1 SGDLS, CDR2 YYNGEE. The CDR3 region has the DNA TGTGCCAGCAGGACAGGGGGCTCCTTTGCTGGGGCCAACGTCCTGACTTTC. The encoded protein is CASRTGGSFAGANVLTF.

CDR3 DNA: TGTGCCAGCAGTGAAATTGGCAGGGGAAACACCATATATTTT. It yields the protein CASSEIGRGNTIYF. The chain employs TRBV2 and TRBJ1-3; unclear D gene. CDR1 SNHLY and CDR2 FYNNEI come from the germline V gene. Deletions cut 2 bases from V and 4 bases from J, with 9 bases between. This CDR3 has 14 residues. Based on the CDR3 plus reference TRBV2 and TRBJ1-3, the full variable domain is EPEVTQTPSHQVTQMGQEVILRCVPISNHLYFYWYRQILGQKVEFLVSFYNNEISEKSEIFDDQFSVERPDGSNFTLKIRSTKLEDSAMYFCASSEIGRGNTIYFGEGSWLTVV.

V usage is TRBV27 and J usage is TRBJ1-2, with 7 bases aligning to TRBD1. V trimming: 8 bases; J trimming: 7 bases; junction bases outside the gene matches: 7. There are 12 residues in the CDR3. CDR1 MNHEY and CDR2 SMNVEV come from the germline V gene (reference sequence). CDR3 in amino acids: CASADRERGYTF. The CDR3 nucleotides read TGTGCCAGCGCAGACAGGGAGCGTGGCTACACCTTC.

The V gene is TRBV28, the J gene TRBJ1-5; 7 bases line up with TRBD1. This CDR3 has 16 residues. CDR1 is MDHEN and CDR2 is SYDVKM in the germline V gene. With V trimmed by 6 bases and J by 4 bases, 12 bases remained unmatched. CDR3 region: CASSPTGLGRNQPQHF. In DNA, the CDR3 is TGTGCCAGCAGCCCGACAGGGTTGGGAAGAAATCAGCCCCAGCATTTT.

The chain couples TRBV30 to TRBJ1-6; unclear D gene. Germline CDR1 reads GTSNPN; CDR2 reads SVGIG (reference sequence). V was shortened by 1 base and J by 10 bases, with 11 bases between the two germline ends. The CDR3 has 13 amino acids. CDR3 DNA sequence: TGTGCCTGGAGTGGAGCCTTTCGGTCACCCCTCCACTTT. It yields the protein CAWSGAFRSPLHF.

In nucleotides, the CDR3 is TGCAGTGCTAGTGGAGGAAATAGCTACACCTTC. Its translation: CSASGGNSYTF. The chain has TRBV20-1 and TRBJ1-2; no reliable D call. Per germline, CDR1 DFQATT and CDR2 SNEGSKA (reference sequence). This CDR3 is built from 11 residues. V was trimmed by 3 bases and J by 9 bases, leaving 11 bases between them.

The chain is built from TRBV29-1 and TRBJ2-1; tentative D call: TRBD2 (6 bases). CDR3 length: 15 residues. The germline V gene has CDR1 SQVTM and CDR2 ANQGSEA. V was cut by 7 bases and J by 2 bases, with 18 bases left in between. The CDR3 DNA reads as TGCAGCGGTGGACTCGGAGGGAGCACCTACAATGAGCAGTTCTTC. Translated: CSGGLGGSTYNEQFF.

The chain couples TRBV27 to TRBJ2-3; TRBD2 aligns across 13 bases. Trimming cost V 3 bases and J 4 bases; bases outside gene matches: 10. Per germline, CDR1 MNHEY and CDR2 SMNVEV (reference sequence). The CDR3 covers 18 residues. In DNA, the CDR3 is TGTGCCAGCAGTTTCGGGGGACTAGCGGGAAATCAGGCAGATACGCAGTATTTT. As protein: CASSFGGLAGNQADTQYF.

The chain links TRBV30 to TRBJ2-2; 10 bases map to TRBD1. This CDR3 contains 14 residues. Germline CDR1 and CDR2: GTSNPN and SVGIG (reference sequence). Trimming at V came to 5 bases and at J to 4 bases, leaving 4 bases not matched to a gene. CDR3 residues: CAWDRGLPTGELFF. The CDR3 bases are TGTGCCTGGGACAGGGGGCTCCCCACCGGGGAGCTGTTTTTT.

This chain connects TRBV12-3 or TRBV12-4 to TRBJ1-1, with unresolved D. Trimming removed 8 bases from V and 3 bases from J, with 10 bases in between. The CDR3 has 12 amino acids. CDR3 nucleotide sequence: TGTGCCAGCGTCCGGGGAGACACTGAAGCTTTCTTT. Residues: CASVRGDTEAFF.

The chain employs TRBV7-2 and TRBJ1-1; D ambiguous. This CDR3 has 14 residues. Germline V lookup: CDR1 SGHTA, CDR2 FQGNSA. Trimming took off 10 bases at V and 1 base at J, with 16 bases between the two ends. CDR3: CATIMAGGNTEAFF. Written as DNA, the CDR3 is TGTGCCACAATTATGGCCGGCGGGAACACTGAAGCTTTCTTT.

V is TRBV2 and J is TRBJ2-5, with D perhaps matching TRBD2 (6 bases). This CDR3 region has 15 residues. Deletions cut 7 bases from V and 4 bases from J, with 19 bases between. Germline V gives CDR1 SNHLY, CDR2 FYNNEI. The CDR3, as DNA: TGTGCCAGCACCCTAGCGCGGGGCAAAGGAGAGACCCAGTACTTC. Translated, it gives CASTLARGKGETQYF. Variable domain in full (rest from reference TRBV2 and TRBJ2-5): EPEVTQTPSHQVTQMGQEVILRCVPISNHLYFYWYRQILGQKVEFLVSFYNNEISEKSEIFDDQFSVERPDGSNFTLKIRSTKLEDSAMYFCASTLARGKGETQYFGPGTRLLVL.

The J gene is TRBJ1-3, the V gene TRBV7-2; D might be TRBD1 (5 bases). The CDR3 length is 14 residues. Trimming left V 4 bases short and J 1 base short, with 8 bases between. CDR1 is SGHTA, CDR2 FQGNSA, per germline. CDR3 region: CASSYQGSGNTIYF. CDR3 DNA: TGTGCCAGCAGCTACCAGGGTTCTGGAAACACCATATATTTT.

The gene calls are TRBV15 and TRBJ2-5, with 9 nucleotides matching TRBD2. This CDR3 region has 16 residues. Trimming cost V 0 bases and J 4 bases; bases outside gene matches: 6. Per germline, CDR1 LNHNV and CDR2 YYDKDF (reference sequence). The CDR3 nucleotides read TGTGCCACCAGCAGAGAAAGTAGCGGGGGCCCAGAGACCCAGTACTTC. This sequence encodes CATSRESSGGPETQYF.

CDR3: CASSQPKGGGGGTEAFF. Here the CDR3 DNA reads TGCGCCAGCAGCCAACCGAAAGGCGGGGGGGGAGGCACTGAAGCTTTCTTT. The rearrangement links TRBV4-1 to TRBJ1-1; tentative D call: TRBD1 (5 bases). Germline CDR1 and CDR2: MGHRA and YSYEKL. Deletions cut 2 bases from V and 4 bases from J, with 20 bases between. This CDR3 is built from 17 residues.

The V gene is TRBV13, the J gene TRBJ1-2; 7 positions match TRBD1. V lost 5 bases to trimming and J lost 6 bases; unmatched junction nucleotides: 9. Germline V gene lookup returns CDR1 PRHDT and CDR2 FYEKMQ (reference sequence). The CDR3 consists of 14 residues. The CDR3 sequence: CASSLRQQGDGYTF. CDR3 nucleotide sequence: TGTGCCAGCAGCCTCCGACAGCAGGGGGATGGCTACACCTTC.

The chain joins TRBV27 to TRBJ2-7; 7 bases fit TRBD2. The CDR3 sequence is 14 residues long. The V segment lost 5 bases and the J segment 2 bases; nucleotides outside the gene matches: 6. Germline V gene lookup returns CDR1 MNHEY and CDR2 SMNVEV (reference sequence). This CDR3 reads CASSITGLPYEQYF. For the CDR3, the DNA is TGTGCCAGCAGTATCACGGGACTACCCTACGAGCAGTACTTC.

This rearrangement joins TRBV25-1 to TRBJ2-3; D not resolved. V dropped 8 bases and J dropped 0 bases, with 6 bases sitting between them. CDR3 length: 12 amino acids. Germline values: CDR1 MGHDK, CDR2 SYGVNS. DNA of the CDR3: TGTGCCAGCGTATCTAGCACAGATACGCAGTATTTT. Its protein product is CASVSSTDTQYF.

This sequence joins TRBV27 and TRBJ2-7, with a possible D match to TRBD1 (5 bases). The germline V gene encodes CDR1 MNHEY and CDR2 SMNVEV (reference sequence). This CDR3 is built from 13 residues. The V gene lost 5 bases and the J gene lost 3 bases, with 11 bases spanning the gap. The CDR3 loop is CASSEDTDYEQYF. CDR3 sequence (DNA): TGTGCCAGCAGTGAGGACACAGACTACGAGCAGTACTTC.

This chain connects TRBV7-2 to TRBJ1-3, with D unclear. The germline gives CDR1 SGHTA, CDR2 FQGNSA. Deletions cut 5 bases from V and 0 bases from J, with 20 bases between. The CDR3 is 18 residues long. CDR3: CASSPRPQVDHSGNTIYF. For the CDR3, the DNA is TGTGCCAGCAGCCCAAGACCGCAGGTTGACCACTCTGGAAACACCATATATTTT.

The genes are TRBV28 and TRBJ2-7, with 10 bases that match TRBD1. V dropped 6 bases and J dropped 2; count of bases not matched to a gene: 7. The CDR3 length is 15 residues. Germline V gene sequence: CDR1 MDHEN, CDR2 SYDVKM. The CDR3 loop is CASSPSGTGAYEQYF. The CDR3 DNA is TGTGCCAGCAGCCCCTCCGGGACAGGGGCCTACGAGCAGTACTTC.

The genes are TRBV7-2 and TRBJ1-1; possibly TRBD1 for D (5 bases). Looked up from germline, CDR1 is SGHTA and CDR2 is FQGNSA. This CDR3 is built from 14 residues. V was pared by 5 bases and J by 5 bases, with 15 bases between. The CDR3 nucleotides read TGTGCCAGCAGCCCTCCTGGGGGAGGAACTGAAGCTTTCTTT. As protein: CASSPPGGGTEAFF.